Listed below are T cell receptor beta chains from one sample, sequenced in a study of blood T cell repertoires in COVID-19. The data were produced by immunoSEQ multiplex PCR, yet TCRdb's version contains in-frame clones alone and is incomplete. This table has 80,000 to 100,000 clones, roughly 86% appearing once. Input material: peripheral blood. All receptors derive from a man aged 50 or older with acute or convalescent COVID-19. CDR3s include the opening cysteine and the closing phenylalanine or tryptophan. The D gene is left open where the match is weak. Clone size appears in some rows only: once, few, many, or a class for an expanded clone.

>NA|TRBV12-3/TRBV12-4|TRBJ2-7|NA
CASTSGGYEQYF
TGTGCCAGCACCAGCGGAGGGTACGAGCAGTACTTC
>TRBD2|TRBV7-8|TRBJ2-1|NA
CASSPTSGGDNEQFF
TGTGCCAGCAGCCCGACTAGCGGGGGAGACAATGAGCAGTTCTTC
>TRBD1|TRBV7-2|TRBJ1-5|NA
CASSLTGGGMRPQHF
TGTGCCAGCAGTTTGACAGGGGGCGGCATGAGGCCCCAGCATTTT
>NA|TRBV6-5|TRBJ2-1|NA
CASSSQTSSYNEQFF
TGTGCCAGCAGTTCGCAAACGAGCTCCTACAATGAGCAGTTCTTC
>NA|TRBV6-2/TRBV6-3|TRBJ1-5|NA
CASSRAQGVLVGNQPQHF
TGTGCCAGCAGCCGGGCTCAGGGCGTCTTAGTTGGCAATCAGCCCCAGCATTTT
>TRBD1|TRBV6-5|TRBJ1-2|NA
CASSPTGGGYTF
TGTGCCAGCAGTCCCACAGGGGGTGGCTACACCTTC
>NA|TRBV25-1|TRBJ2-5|NA
CASSGGSGQVQETQYF
TGTGCCAGCAGTGGAGGTAGCGGACAGGTCCAAGAGACCCAGTACTTC
>NA|TRBV27|TRBJ2-7|NA
CASSLGPSGTYEQYF
TGTGCCAGCAGTTTGGGCCCAAGCGGCACCTACGAGCAGTACTTC
>TRBD2|TRBV24-1|TRBJ2-5|NA
CATSEMGRGGRETQYF
TGTGCCACCAGTGAGATGGGGAGGGGTGGGCGAGAGACCCAGTACTTC
>TRBD1|TRBV14|TRBJ1-1|NA
CASSPRQGIMNTEAFF
TGTGCCAGCAGCCCTCGACAGGGGATTATGAACACTGAAGCTTTCTTT
>NA|TRBV29-1|TRBJ2-1|NA
CSVGNYNEQFF
TGCAGCGTTGGTAACTACAATGAGCAGTTCTTC
>TRBD2|TRBV9|TRBJ2-2|NA
CASSSREAGAFGELFF
TGTGCCAGCAGCTCCCGTGAAGCGGGAGCCTTCGGGGAGCTGTTTTTT
>TRBD2|TRBV13|TRBJ2-7|NA
CASSLTGWTSGSTHEQYF
TGTGCCAGCAGCTTAACAGGGTGGACTAGCGGGAGTACCCACGAGCAGTACTTC
>NA|TRBV5-1|TRBJ2-1|NA
CASRPSETGGVF
TGCGCCAGCAGACCATCGGAAACTGGCGGCGTCTTC
>TRBD2|TRBV19|TRBJ2-3|NA
CASSSPPGGRWADTQYF
TGTGCCAGTAGTTCCCCGCCTGGCGGGAGGTGGGCAGATACGCAGTATTTT
>NA|TRBV19|TRBJ1-2|NA
CASSMVGGRHYGYTF
TGTGCCAGTAGTATGGTCGGGGGGCGACACTATGGCTACACCTTC
>TRBD1|TRBV27|TRBJ1-5|NA
CASKQGGSPQPQHF
TGTGCCAGCAAACAGGGGGGCAGCCCGCAGCCCCAGCATTTT
>NA|TRBV6-5|TRBJ2-7|NA
CASTTGLGSYEQYF
TGTGCCAGCACTACGGGACTGGGCTCCTACGAGCAGTACTTC
>NA|TRBV6-5|TRBJ2-1|NA
CASSYGGNEQFF
TGTGCCAGCAGTTACGGAGGCAATGAGCAGTTCTTC
>NA|TRBV5-5|TRBJ1-2|NA
CASSLVAREGYGYTF
TGTGCCAGCAGCTTGGTCGCTAGAGAGGGCTATGGCTACACCTTC
>NA|TRBV30|TRBJ2-3|NA
CAWLPGHGGGHSTDTQYF
TGTGCCTGGCTACCGGGACACGGGGGAGGGCACAGCACAGATACGCAGTATTTT
>TRBD1|TRBV2|TRBJ2-4|once
CASRATGVAKNIQYF
TGTGCCAGCAGGGCGACAGGGGTAGCCAAAAACATTCAGTACTTC
>NA|TRBV30|TRBJ2-2|NA
CACKRGGSTGELFF
TGTGCCTGTAAGCGTGGGGGGTCCACCGGGGAGCTGTTTTTT
>TRBD2|TRBV9|TRBJ2-2|NA
CASSVGGLAENTGELFF
TGTGCCAGCAGCGTAGGGGGACTAGCGGAGAACACCGGGGAGCTGTTTTTT
>TRBD1|TRBV6-5|TRBJ2-7|NA
CAVKTGGTYEQYF
TGTGCCGTGAAGACAGGGGGCACCTACGAGCAGTACTTC
>TRBD2|TRBV2|TRBJ2-1|NA
CASSESRAGGINEQFF
TGTGCCAGCAGTGAAAGCAGGGCGGGGGGGATCAATGAGCAGTTCTTC
>NA|TRBV5-6|TRBJ1-4|once
CASSLDLRGNVEKLFF
TGTGCCAGCAGCTTGGACCTCCGGGGAAATGTTGAAAAACTGTTTTTT
>NA|TRBV7-5|TRBJ2-7|once
CARSLAAGDRYEQYF
TGTGCCAGAAGCTTAGCGGCAGGGGATCGGTACGAGCAGTACTTC
>TRBD1|TRBV24-1|TRBJ2-3|NA
CATSDHANTRGTTDTQYF
TGTGCCACCAGTGATCACGCAAACACCAGGGGGACCACAGATACGCAGTATTTT
>NA|TRBV5-1|TRBJ1-4|once
CASSATGPTNEKLFF
TGCGCCAGCAGCGCAACAGGGCCAACTAATGAAAAACTGTTTTTT
>TRBD1|TRBV9|TRBJ2-3|NA
CASSVLGQLAGADTQYF
TGTGCCAGCAGCGTTCTGGGACAGCTTGCCGGGGCAGATACGCAGTATTTT
>TRBD1|TRBV6-1|TRBJ1-5|few
CASSGQGQPQHF
TGTGCCAGCTCCGGACAGGGACAGCCCCAGCATTTT
>TRBD1|TRBV27|TRBJ2-7|once
CATKRGQGAYEQYF
TGTGCCACCAAGAGGGGGCAGGGGGCCTACGAGCAGTACTTC
>TRBD2|TRBV6-1|TRBJ2-1|NA
CASSDGLAANNEQFF
TGTGCCAGCAGTGACGGGCTAGCGGCCAACAATGAGCAGTTCTTC
>NA|TRBV9|TRBJ2-3|NA
CASSGSFSGGITDTQYF
TGTGCCAGCAGCGGTAGCTTCTCCGGGGGTATTACAGATACGCAGTATTTT
>TRBD1|TRBV5-4|TRBJ1-1|NA
CASSFQTGDTEAFF
TGTGCCAGCAGCTTCCAGACAGGGGACACTGAAGCTTTCTTT
>TRBD2|TRBV29-1|TRBJ2-3|NA
CSVVIAGDTQYF
TGCAGCGTTGTGATAGCGGGAGATACGCAGTATTTT
>NA|TRBV27|TRBJ2-7|NA
CASSNRFYEQYF
TGTGCCAGCAGTAACAGGTTCTACGAGCAGTACTTC
>NA|TRBV5-5|TRBJ1-5|many
CASSLGGYSNQPQHF
TGTGCCAGCAGCTTGGGAGGTTATAGCAATCAGCCCCAGCATTTT
>NA|TRBV2|TRBJ1-2|NA
CASSESPRVHGYTF
TGTGCCAGCAGTGAGAGCCCCCGGGTGCATGGCTACACCTTC
>NA|TRBV7-8|TRBJ1-3|NA
CASSLGTLNTIYF
TGTGCCAGCAGCTTAGGGACATTGAACACCATATATTTT
>NA|TRBV12-3/TRBV12-4|TRBJ1-1|NA
CASSLQAYTEAFF
TGTGCCAGCAGTCTACAGGCTTACACTGAAGCTTTCTTT
>TRBD1|TRBV6-5|TRBJ1-5|once
CASSSTGLRGQPQHF
TGTGCCAGCAGTTCGACAGGGCTTCGGGGTCAGCCCCAGCATTTT
>TRBD1|TRBV5-1|TRBJ2-1|few
CASSSPPGDRGIGRQFF
TGCGCCAGCAGCTCACCCCCGGGGGACAGGGGTATTGGACGGCAGTTCTTC
>TRBD2|TRBV10-1|TRBJ2-7|NA
CASSESTGGGGKTEQYF
TGCGCCAGCAGTGAGTCGACGGGGGGAGGAGGGAAGACCGAGCAGTACTTC
>NA|TRBV5-6|TRBJ1-2|NA
CASTLRGREDYGYTF
TGTGCCAGCACCCTAAGGGGGAGGGAGGATTATGGCTACACCTTC
>TRBD1|TRBV7-9|TRBJ2-5|NA
CAGMTGPQETQYF
TGTGCCGGCATGACAGGGCCCCAAGAGACCCAGTACTTC
>TRBD2|TRBV19|TRBJ2-7|once
CASRGTGETSGSVYEQYF
TGTGCCAGTAGAGGGACAGGGGAGACTAGCGGGAGTGTCTACGAGCAGTACTTC
>NA|TRBV2|TRBJ2-7|NA
CASRAFSYEQYF
TGTGCCAGCAGGGCCTTTTCCTACGAGCAGTACTTC
>NA|TRBV2|TRBJ1-2|NA
CASSDRPGYGYTF
TGTGCCAGCAGTGATAGACCAGGGTATGGCTACACCTTC
>NA|TRBV27|TRBJ2-6|NA
CASSPMGLGANVLTF
TGTGCCAGCAGTCCGATGGGGCTTGGGGCCAACGTCCTGACTTTC